Listed below are T cell receptor beta chains from one sample, sequenced in a study of T cells after yellow fever vaccination. TCRdb re-derived calls from the 5' RACE reads in MiXCR, one entry per CDR3 protein. The sample lists about 580,000 distinct CDR3 sequences, around 17% occurring once. Source: PBMCs, taken 4 to 5 days after the first yellow fever vaccination. The source of these receptors is a man aged 18 to 30 who received the YFV17D yellow fever vaccine. CDR3s include the opening cysteine and the closing phenylalanine or tryptophan. Fields, in order: CDR3 length, J gene, clone size, V gene, D gene, CDR3 protein, CDR3 DNA. A D gene is named only where the DNA matches it firmly. Expanded clones get a size class; other rows say once, few or many, or leave the size out.

cdr3_length: 16; j_call: TRBJ1-1; clone_size: few; v_call: TRBV7-8; d_call: TRBD1; cdr3_aa: CASSDNPGQGGNEAFF; cdr3_nt: TGTGCCAGCAGCGATAATCCGGGACAGGGAGGGAATGAAGCTTTCTTT
cdr3_length: 17; j_call: TRBJ2-3; clone_size: .; v_call: TRBV12-3/TRBV12-4; d_call: TRBD2; cdr3_aa: CASRISPAGGSTDTQYF; cdr3_nt: TGTGCCAGCAGGATTTCCCCGGCCGGGGGGAGCACAGATACGCAGTATTTT
cdr3_length: 16; j_call: TRBJ2-2; clone_size: .; v_call: TRBV9; d_call: .; cdr3_aa: CASSAPATRGSGELFF; cdr3_nt: TGTGCCAGCAGCGCCCCTGCAACTAGGGGTTCCGGGGAGCTGTTTTTT
cdr3_length: 13; j_call: TRBJ1-5; clone_size: few; v_call: TRBV12-3/TRBV12-4; d_call: .; cdr3_aa: CASRNRVNQPQHF; cdr3_nt: TGTGCCAGCAGGAACAGGGTCAATCAGCCCCAGCATTTT
cdr3_length: 17; j_call: TRBJ2-1; clone_size: few; v_call: TRBV9; d_call: .; cdr3_aa: CASSSPGGPYYYNEQFF; cdr3_nt: TGTGCCAGCAGCTCCCCCGGAGGTCCTTATTACTACAATGAGCAGTTCTTC
cdr3_length: 14; j_call: TRBJ1-2; clone_size: few; v_call: TRBV4-3; d_call: .; cdr3_aa: CASSQKWDPYGYTF; cdr3_nt: TGCGCCAGCAGCCAAAAATGGGATCCCTATGGCTACACCTTC
cdr3_length: 14; j_call: TRBJ2-1; clone_size: few; v_call: TRBV7-3; d_call: TRBD1; cdr3_aa: CASSYTQGVGEQFF; cdr3_nt: TGTGCCAGCAGCTACACGCAGGGGGTAGGTGAGCAGTTCTTC
cdr3_length: 13; j_call: TRBJ2-2; clone_size: .; v_call: TRBV30; d_call: .; cdr3_aa: CAWSLLSPGELFF; cdr3_nt: TGTGCCTGGAGTCTGTTATCTCCTGGGGAGCTGTTTTTT
cdr3_length: 15; j_call: TRBJ2-2; clone_size: few; v_call: TRBV5-4; d_call: .; cdr3_aa: CASSLPRDRAGELFF; cdr3_nt: TGTGCCAGCAGCTTGCCCAGGGATAGGGCCGGGGAGCTGTTTTTT
cdr3_length: 16; j_call: TRBJ2-7; clone_size: few; v_call: TRBV4-1; d_call: TRBD1; cdr3_aa: CASSQWTGSTSYEQYF; cdr3_nt: TGCGCCAGCAGCCAATGGACAGGGTCTACCTCCTACGAGCAGTACTTC
cdr3_length: 15; j_call: TRBJ1-5; clone_size: many; v_call: TRBV7-6; d_call: .; cdr3_aa: CASSFGPLGGQPQHF; cdr3_nt: TGTGCCAGCAGCTTTGGACCGTTAGGAGGTCAGCCCCAGCATTTT
cdr3_length: 16; j_call: TRBJ2-3; clone_size: .; v_call: TRBV4-1; d_call: .; cdr3_aa: CASSQDTGAATDTQYF; cdr3_nt: TGCGCCAGCAGCCAAGACACGGGGGCTGCCACAGATACGCAGTATTTT
cdr3_length: 12; j_call: TRBJ2-1; clone_size: few; v_call: TRBV4-1; d_call: TRBD2; cdr3_aa: CASSQPSGGPFF; cdr3_nt: TGCGCCAGCAGCCAGCCCAGCGGGGGGCCGTTCTTC
cdr3_length: 14; j_call: TRBJ2-4; clone_size: .; v_call: TRBV6-1; d_call: .; cdr3_aa: CASRLGEIKNIQYF; cdr3_nt: TGTGCCAGCAGATTGGGGGAAATCAAAAACATTCAGTACTTC
cdr3_length: 15; j_call: TRBJ1-5; clone_size: few; v_call: TRBV2; d_call: .; cdr3_aa: CASSEFQVKGQPQHF; cdr3_nt: TGTGCCAGCAGTGAATTTCAGGTTAAAGGGCAGCCCCAGCATTTT
cdr3_length: 13; j_call: TRBJ2-3; clone_size: few; v_call: TRBV18; d_call: .; cdr3_aa: CASSLRKADTQYF; cdr3_nt: TGTGCCAGCTCACTAAGGAAGGCAGATACGCAGTATTTT
cdr3_length: 17; j_call: TRBJ2-7; clone_size: few; v_call: TRBV7-2; d_call: .; cdr3_aa: CASSGAMGRIGPYEQYF; cdr3_nt: TGTGCCAGCAGCGGGGCAATGGGACGCATAGGCCCGTACGAGCAGTACTTC
cdr3_length: 16; j_call: TRBJ2-5; clone_size: .; v_call: TRBV9; d_call: TRBD1; cdr3_aa: CASSVGTGTLQETQYF; cdr3_nt: TGTGCCAGCAGCGTAGGGACAGGGACCTTACAAGAGACCCAGTACTTC
cdr3_length: 15; j_call: TRBJ2-2; clone_size: few; v_call: TRBV3-1; d_call: TRBD2; cdr3_aa: CASKFGTSNTGELFF; cdr3_nt: TGTGCCAGCAAATTCGGGACTAGCAACACCGGGGAGCTGTTTTTT
cdr3_length: 15; j_call: TRBJ2-2; clone_size: .; v_call: TRBV24-1; d_call: TRBD1; cdr3_aa: CATSDPDRATGELFF; cdr3_nt: TGTGCCACCAGTGATCCGGACAGGGCCACCGGGGAGCTGTTTTTT
cdr3_length: 16; j_call: TRBJ2-1; clone_size: .; v_call: TRBV11-2; d_call: TRBD1; cdr3_aa: CASSTLQGSTYNEQFF; cdr3_nt: TGTGCCAGCAGCACTCTACAGGGGTCGACCTACAATGAGCAGTTCTTC
cdr3_length: 14; j_call: TRBJ1-1; clone_size: .; v_call: TRBV19; d_call: .; cdr3_aa: CASSLDGGWTEAFF; cdr3_nt: TGTGCCAGCAGCCTGGACGGAGGGTGGACTGAAGCTTTCTTT
cdr3_length: 15; j_call: TRBJ2-6; clone_size: few; v_call: TRBV6-1; d_call: .; cdr3_aa: CASRGQSSGANVLTF; cdr3_nt: TGTGCCAGCAGGGGCCAGTCCTCTGGGGCCAACGTCCTGACTTTC
cdr3_length: 13; j_call: TRBJ2-4; clone_size: few; v_call: TRBV7-2; d_call: .; cdr3_aa: CASSLASGGIQYF; cdr3_nt: TGTGCCAGCAGCTTAGCCAGCGGCGGCATTCAGTACTTC
cdr3_length: 17; j_call: TRBJ2-3; clone_size: few; v_call: TRBV6-1; d_call: TRBD2; cdr3_aa: CASSVAGTSGRTDTQYF; cdr3_nt: TGTGCCAGCAGTGTGGCCGGGACTAGCGGCCGCACAGATACGCAGTATTTT
cdr3_length: 17; j_call: TRBJ1-1; clone_size: .; v_call: TRBV4-3; d_call: TRBD1; cdr3_aa: CASSQAWGETGLAEAFF; cdr3_nt: TGCGCCAGCAGCCAAGCCTGGGGGGAGACAGGGCTGGCTGAAGCTTTCTTT
cdr3_length: 13; j_call: TRBJ1-2; clone_size: many; v_call: TRBV12-3/TRBV12-4; d_call: TRBD1; cdr3_aa: CASSLAGGYGYTF; cdr3_nt: TGTGCCAGCAGCTTAGCAGGGGGCTATGGCTACACCTTC
cdr3_length: 15; j_call: TRBJ2-2; clone_size: .; v_call: TRBV12-3/TRBV12-4; d_call: TRBD1; cdr3_aa: CASSSETGGTGELFF; cdr3_nt: TGTGCCAGCAGTTCGGAGACAGGGGGCACCGGGGAGCTGTTTTTT